The 28 T cell receptor beta chains given below trace back to one sample, sequenced in a study of blood T cell repertoires in COVID-19. Method: immunoSEQ multiplex PCR; TCRdb's copy keeps in-frame clones and lacks some. The top ten clones hold 7.8% of a sample with approximately 500,000 clones, 70% to 90% of them seen once. Sequences were obtained from peripheral blood. These receptors were collected from a woman in her 50s with COVID-19, enrolled during active disease.

The chain uses TRBV7-8 and TRBJ1-6; no firm D call. Germline CDR1 is SGHVS and CDR2 is FQNEAQ. V was clipped by 1 base and J by 7 bases, with 8 bases between them. CDR3 length equals 14 residues. In nucleotides, the CDR3 is TGTGCCAGCAGCTTAGTTTCGAGGAATTCACCCCTCCACTTT. Translating gives CASSLVSRNSPLHF. The variable domain in full, with the rest retrieved from reference TRBV7-8 and TRBJ1-6, is GAGVSQSPRYKVAKRGQDVALRCDPISGHVSLFWYQQALGQGPEFLTYFQNEAQLDKSGLPSDRFFAERPEGSVSTLKIQRTQQEDSAVYLCASSLVSRNSPLHFGNGTRLTVT.

This chain links TRBV5-5 with TRBJ2-2, with D possibly being TRBD1 (6 bases). V lost 4 bases, J lost 0 bases, and 13 bases lay in between. The CDR3 covers 16 residues. Per germline, CDR1 SGHKS and CDR2 YYEKEE (reference sequence). The CDR3 loop is CASSLDRQTNTGELFF. The DNA of the CDR3 is TGTGCCAGCAGCCTGGACAGACAAACGAACACCGGGGAGCTGTTTTTT. The whole variable domain, filled in from reference TRBV5-5 and TRBJ2-2, reads DAGVTQSPTHLIKTRGQQVTLRCSPISGHKSVSWYQQVLGQGPQFIFQYYEKEERGRGNFPDRFSARQFPNYSSELNVNALLLGDSALYLCASSLDRQTNTGELFFGEGSRLTVL.

The chain recombines TRBV9 with TRBJ2-7; 8 bases line up with TRBD1. Trimming cost V 3 bases and J 4 bases; bases outside gene matches: 12. Germline assignment: CDR1 SGDLS and CDR2 YYNGEE. CDR3 size: 16 residues. The CDR3 DNA reads as TGTGCCAGCAGCGCCCCCGGCGCAGGGGGCGCGTACGAGCAGTACTTC. This codes for CASSAPGAGGAYEQYF.

This clone occurred once. The chain employs TRBV5-4 and TRBJ1-6; tentative D call: TRBD1 (5 bases). The CDR3 sequence is 16 residues long. Germline loops: CDR1 SGHNT, CDR2 YYREEE (reference sequence). The ends were cut back, 0 bases at V and 10 bases at J, with 17 bases in the middle. CDR3 sequence reads: CASSLGGGEKRSPLHF. The CDR3 DNA reads as TGTGCCAGCAGCTTGGGGGGAGGGGAAAAGAGATCACCCCTCCACTTT.

V usage is TRBV7-3 and J usage is TRBJ2-7, with TRBD1 matching over 8 bases. V trimming: 2 bases; J trimming: 5 bases; junction bases outside the gene matches: 8. Per the germline V gene, CDR1 is SGHTA and CDR2 is FQGTGA. The CDR3 runs to 15 residues. In DNA form, the CDR3 reads TGTGCCAGCAGCTTAGGACAGGGTTGGACCCACGAGCAGTACTTC. Its translation: CASSLGQGWTHEQYF.

J is TRBJ2-3 and V is TRBV6-1; TRBD2 matches at 8 bases. Germline V lookup: CDR1 MNHNS, CDR2 SASEGT. The CDR3 spans 17 residues. V trimming: 4 bases; J trimming: 2 bases; junction bases outside the gene matches: 11. CDR3 sequence reads: CASSGMASGGPTDTQYF. The CDR3 region has the DNA TGTGCCAGCAGTGGGATGGCCAGCGGGGGCCCCACAGATACGCAGTATTTT.

This chain uses TRBV13 with TRBJ2-7, with D perhaps TRBD1 (6 bases). V lost 5 bases, J lost 4 bases, and 15 bases lay in between. This CDR3 contains 14 residues. Germline CDR1 reads PRHDT; CDR2 reads FYEKMQ (reference sequence). Written as DNA, the CDR3 is TGTGCCAGCAGCCCCCCAGGACAGCTATACGAGCAGTACTTC. Amino acids: CASSPPGQLYEQYF.

V usage is TRBV11-2 and J usage is TRBJ2-2, with 10 bases identical to TRBD1. The CDR3 spans 19 residues. The V gene end was trimmed by 5 bases and the J gene end by 0 bases; junction bases not matched to a gene: 12. The germline CDR1 and CDR2 sequences are SGHAT and FQNNGV. CDR3 DNA sequence: TGTGCCAGCAGCATCTCCGGGACAGGGGATACCACGAACACCGGGGAGCTGTTTTTT. Protein product: CASSISGTGDTTNTGELFF. The full variable domain, completed using reference TRBV11-2 and TRBJ2-2, is EAGVAQSPRYKIIEKRQSVAFWCNPISGHATLYWYQQILGQGPKLLIQFQNNGVVDDSQLPKDRFSAERLKGVDSTLKIQPAKLEDSAVYLCASSISGTGDTTNTGELFFGEGSRLTVL.

The CDR3 sequence is CASSDGHLSYEQYF. As DNA, the CDR3 is TGTGCCAGCAGCGACGGACACCTCTCCTACGAGCAGTACTTC. The gene calls are TRBV14 and TRBJ2-7; tentative D call: TRBD1 (5 bases). The CDR3 is 14 amino acids. Germline-derived CDR1 and CDR2 are SGHDN and FVKESK. V shed 5 bases and J shed 0 bases, with 11 bases lying between them.

The chain links TRBV5-4 to TRBJ2-7; 10 positions match TRBD2. The length of the CDR3 is 14 residues. Per germline, CDR1 SGHNT and CDR2 YYREEE (reference sequence). V lost 9 bases to trimming and J lost 2 bases; unmatched junction nucleotides: 8. As DNA, the CDR3 is TGTGCCACCACCCCAGCGGGGGGGACCTACGAGCAGTACTTC. It specifies CATTPAGGTYEQYF.

The chain joins TRBV25-1 to TRBJ2-7; D may be TRBD2 (5 bases). V lost 3 bases, J lost 7 bases, and 10 bases lay in between. The CDR3 spans 12 residues. Germline CDR1 is MGHDK and CDR2 is SYGVNS. CDR3 nucleotide sequence: TGTGCCAGCAGTGACGGGGTCCTGGAGCAGTACTTC. As protein: CASSDGVLEQYF.

The gene calls are TRBV4-1 and TRBJ1-1; D may be TRBD1 (5 bases). Trimming took off 1 base at V and 2 bases at J, with 11 bases between the two ends. Germline CDR1 and CDR2: MGHRA and YSYEKL. The CDR3 is made up of 15 amino acids. The CDR3 spells CASSQGRQGNTEAFF. CDR3 in DNA: TGCGCCAGCAGCCAAGGACGGCAGGGTAACACTGAAGCTTTCTTT.

This sequence joins TRBV10-3 and TRBJ2-7, with 8 bases matching TRBD1. The germline CDR1 and CDR2 sequences are ENHRY and SYGVKD. CDR3 size: 15 residues. J lost 2 bases, V lost 3 bases, and 6 bases had no gene match. This CDR3 is CAISDHQGAPYEQYF. CDR3 sequence (DNA): TGTGCCATCAGTGACCACCAGGGGGCCCCCTACGAGCAGTACTTC.

This clone appeared once. This chain connects TRBV9 to TRBJ2-2; 9 bases agree with TRBD2. CDR1 is SGDLS, CDR2 YYNGEE, per germline. With 5 bases clipped from V and 1 base from J, the junction kept 6 bases outside the gene matches. This CDR3 comprises 16 residues. CDR3 DNA sequence: TGTGCCAGCAGGGATGATAGCGGGGGGAACACCGGGGAGCTGTTTTTT. Translated, it gives CASRDDSGGNTGELFF.

The chain uses TRBV9 and TRBJ1-5, with D perhaps TRBD1 (5 bases). Trimming pared 4 bases from V and 5 bases from J, leaving 13 bases between. The CDR3 is 14 residues long. The germline gives CDR1 SGDLS, CDR2 YYNGEE. Here the CDR3 DNA reads TGTGCCAGCAGCTCGGGGGATTTTGATCAGCCCCAGCATTTT. Translated: CASSSGDFDQPQHF.

V gene TRBV21-1 combines with J gene TRBJ1-2. TRBV21-1 is labeled a pseudogene. The CDR3 totals 17 residues. As DNA, the CDR3 is TGTGCCAGCAGCAAAGCGCGGTCAGACCATTACCACTATGGCTACACCTTC. Translation: CASSKARSDHYHYGYTF.

The chain employs TRBV7-7 and TRBJ2-1; 8 bases are a match to TRBD1. This CDR3 has 15 residues. Germline CDR1 and CDR2: SSHAT and FNYEAQ (reference sequence). The junction had 6 bases not matched to a gene; V was cut back by 6 bases and J by 2 bases. CDR3 DNA sequence: TGTGCCAGCAGTGACGGACAGGGCACCTACAATGAGCAGTTCTTC. Protein: CASSDGQGTYNEQFF.

This clone was seen just once. The CDR3 sequence is CASSPRLLGGYTF. For the CDR3, the DNA is TGTGCCAGCAGCCCCCGACTTTTAGGTGGCTACACCTTC. The gene calls are TRBV13 and TRBJ1-2; D remains ambiguous. The CDR3 loop spans 13 amino acids. CDR1 PRHDT and CDR2 FYEKMQ come from the germline V gene (reference sequence). Trimming stripped 5 bases from V and 7 bases from J, with 14 bases between.

This rearrangement joins TRBV24-1 to TRBJ2-3, with D possibly being TRBD1 (6 bases). The length of the CDR3 is 14 residues. The germline V gene has CDR1 KGHDR and CDR2 SFDVKD. V was shortened by 7 bases and J by 2 bases, with 12 bases between the two germline ends. CDR3 coding DNA: TGTGCCACCAGCCCCGGGACATCCACAGATACGCAGTATTTT. Translating it yields CATSPGTSTDTQYF.

This sequence joins TRBV5-1 and TRBJ1-2, with a possible D match to TRBD1 (6 bases). V dropped 4 bases and J dropped 2 bases, with 9 bases sitting between them. The CDR3 sequence is 13 residues long. Per germline, CDR1 SGHRS and CDR2 YFSETQ. The CDR3 DNA sequence: TGCGCCAGCAGCGACGGGACAAACTATGGCTACACCTTC. This translates into CASSDGTNYGYTF. Combining the CDR3 with reference TRBV5-1 and TRBJ1-2 gives the whole variable domain KAGVTQTPRYLIKTRGQQVTLSCSPISGHRSVSWYQQTPGQGLQFLFEYFSETQRNKGNFPGRFSGRQFSNSRSEMNVSTLELGDSALYLCASSDGTNYGYTFGSGTRLTVV.

The J gene is TRBJ2-7, the V gene TRBV6-1; D gene uncertain. The length of the CDR3 is 16 residues. Germline V gene lookup returns CDR1 MNHNS and CDR2 SASEGT. Trimming left V 0 bases short and J 1 base short, with 13 bases between. Here the CDR3 reads CASSEALRQRSYEQYF. The CDR3 region has the DNA TGTGCCAGCAGTGAAGCGCTTCGTCAGCGTTCCTACGAGCAGTACTTC.

This clone came up a few times. The chain links TRBV11-2 to TRBJ2-7; D is unclear. The germline V and J ends were trimmed by 5 bases and 9 bases, with 14 bases remaining between them. The length of the CDR3 is 12 residues. The germline V gene encodes CDR1 SGHAT and CDR2 FQNNGV. CDR3 DNA: TGTGCCAGCAGCCCCGGGTCCGTTGGGCAGTACTTC. Its protein is CASSPGSVGQYF. Complete variable domain (other parts from reference TRBV11-2 and TRBJ2-7): EAGVAQSPRYKIIEKRQSVAFWCNPISGHATLYWYQQILGQGPKLLIQFQNNGVVDDSQLPKDRFSAERLKGVDSTLKIQPAKLEDSAVYLCASSPGSVGQYFGPGTRLTVT.

V usage is TRBV20-1 and J usage is TRBJ2-1; tentative D call: TRBD2 (5 bases). The CDR3 length is 11 residues. Germline V gives CDR1 DFQATT, CDR2 SNEGSKA (reference sequence). The V end was cut by 3 bases, the J end by 6 bases, with 6 bases between. The CDR3 loop is CSASRGNEQFF. CDR3 in DNA: TGCAGTGCTAGCCGGGGCAATGAGCAGTTCTTC.

The J gene is TRBJ2-2, the V gene TRBV12-2; the listed D gene, TRBD1, was not tested against the DNA. TRBV12-2 is annotated as a pseudogene. There are 15 residues in the CDR3. In DNA, the CDR3 is TGTGCAAGTCGCTTATTGCACAGGGGTTTCGGGGAGCTGTTTTTT. It is translated as CASRLLHRGFGELFF.

The V call is TRBV30, the J call TRBJ1-2; D is possibly TRBD1 (5 bases). CDR3 length: 16 residues. Germline lookup yields CDR1 GTSNPN and CDR2 SVGIG (reference sequence). Trimming took 4 bases from V and 0 from J, leaving 18 bases between them. CDR3 coding DNA: TGTGCCTGGATGAGGGGAATGGGACTCACTAACTATGGCTACACCTTC. Protein sequence: CAWMRGMGLTNYGYTF.

The rearrangement joins TRBV7-9 to TRBJ2-7; TRBD1 agrees at 10 bases. V lost 7 bases to trimming and J lost 6 bases; unmatched junction nucleotides: 9. This CDR3 contains 14 residues. Germline V gene lookup returns CDR1 SEHNR and CDR2 FQNEAQ (reference sequence). CDR3 DNA: TGTGCCAGCACTCAGGGACAGGGGATTTTCGAGCAGTACTTC. Residues: CASTQGQGIFEQYF. The whole variable domain, filled in from reference TRBV7-9 and TRBJ2-7, reads DTGVSQNPRHKITKRGQNVTFRCDPISEHNRLYWYRQTLGQGPEFLTYFQNEAQLEKSRLLSDRFSAERPKGSFSTLEIQRTEQGDSAMYLCASTQGQGIFEQYFGPGTRLTVT.

The chain has TRBV6-5 and TRBJ2-7; D might be TRBD1 (6 bases). Trimming removed 6 bases from V and 12 bases from J, with 21 bases in between. Germline-derived CDR1 and CDR2 are MNHEY and SVGAGI. The CDR3 has 13 residues. CDR3 region: CASSAPNTGFTYF. In nucleotides, the CDR3 is TGTGCCAGCAGCGCCCCTAACACAGGGTTTACGTACTTC.

This clone occurred a few times. The rearrangement joins TRBV5-6 to TRBJ2-7; 13 bases are shared with TRBD2. Trimming took 0 bases from V and 5 from J; bases not matched to a gene: 5. In germline, CDR1 is SGHDT, CDR2 YYEEEE. CDR3 length: 16 residues. In DNA form, the CDR3 reads TGTGCCAGCAGCTTGGTACTACTAGCGGGGGGGCACGAGCAGTACTTC. Amino acids: CASSLVLLAGGHEQYF.